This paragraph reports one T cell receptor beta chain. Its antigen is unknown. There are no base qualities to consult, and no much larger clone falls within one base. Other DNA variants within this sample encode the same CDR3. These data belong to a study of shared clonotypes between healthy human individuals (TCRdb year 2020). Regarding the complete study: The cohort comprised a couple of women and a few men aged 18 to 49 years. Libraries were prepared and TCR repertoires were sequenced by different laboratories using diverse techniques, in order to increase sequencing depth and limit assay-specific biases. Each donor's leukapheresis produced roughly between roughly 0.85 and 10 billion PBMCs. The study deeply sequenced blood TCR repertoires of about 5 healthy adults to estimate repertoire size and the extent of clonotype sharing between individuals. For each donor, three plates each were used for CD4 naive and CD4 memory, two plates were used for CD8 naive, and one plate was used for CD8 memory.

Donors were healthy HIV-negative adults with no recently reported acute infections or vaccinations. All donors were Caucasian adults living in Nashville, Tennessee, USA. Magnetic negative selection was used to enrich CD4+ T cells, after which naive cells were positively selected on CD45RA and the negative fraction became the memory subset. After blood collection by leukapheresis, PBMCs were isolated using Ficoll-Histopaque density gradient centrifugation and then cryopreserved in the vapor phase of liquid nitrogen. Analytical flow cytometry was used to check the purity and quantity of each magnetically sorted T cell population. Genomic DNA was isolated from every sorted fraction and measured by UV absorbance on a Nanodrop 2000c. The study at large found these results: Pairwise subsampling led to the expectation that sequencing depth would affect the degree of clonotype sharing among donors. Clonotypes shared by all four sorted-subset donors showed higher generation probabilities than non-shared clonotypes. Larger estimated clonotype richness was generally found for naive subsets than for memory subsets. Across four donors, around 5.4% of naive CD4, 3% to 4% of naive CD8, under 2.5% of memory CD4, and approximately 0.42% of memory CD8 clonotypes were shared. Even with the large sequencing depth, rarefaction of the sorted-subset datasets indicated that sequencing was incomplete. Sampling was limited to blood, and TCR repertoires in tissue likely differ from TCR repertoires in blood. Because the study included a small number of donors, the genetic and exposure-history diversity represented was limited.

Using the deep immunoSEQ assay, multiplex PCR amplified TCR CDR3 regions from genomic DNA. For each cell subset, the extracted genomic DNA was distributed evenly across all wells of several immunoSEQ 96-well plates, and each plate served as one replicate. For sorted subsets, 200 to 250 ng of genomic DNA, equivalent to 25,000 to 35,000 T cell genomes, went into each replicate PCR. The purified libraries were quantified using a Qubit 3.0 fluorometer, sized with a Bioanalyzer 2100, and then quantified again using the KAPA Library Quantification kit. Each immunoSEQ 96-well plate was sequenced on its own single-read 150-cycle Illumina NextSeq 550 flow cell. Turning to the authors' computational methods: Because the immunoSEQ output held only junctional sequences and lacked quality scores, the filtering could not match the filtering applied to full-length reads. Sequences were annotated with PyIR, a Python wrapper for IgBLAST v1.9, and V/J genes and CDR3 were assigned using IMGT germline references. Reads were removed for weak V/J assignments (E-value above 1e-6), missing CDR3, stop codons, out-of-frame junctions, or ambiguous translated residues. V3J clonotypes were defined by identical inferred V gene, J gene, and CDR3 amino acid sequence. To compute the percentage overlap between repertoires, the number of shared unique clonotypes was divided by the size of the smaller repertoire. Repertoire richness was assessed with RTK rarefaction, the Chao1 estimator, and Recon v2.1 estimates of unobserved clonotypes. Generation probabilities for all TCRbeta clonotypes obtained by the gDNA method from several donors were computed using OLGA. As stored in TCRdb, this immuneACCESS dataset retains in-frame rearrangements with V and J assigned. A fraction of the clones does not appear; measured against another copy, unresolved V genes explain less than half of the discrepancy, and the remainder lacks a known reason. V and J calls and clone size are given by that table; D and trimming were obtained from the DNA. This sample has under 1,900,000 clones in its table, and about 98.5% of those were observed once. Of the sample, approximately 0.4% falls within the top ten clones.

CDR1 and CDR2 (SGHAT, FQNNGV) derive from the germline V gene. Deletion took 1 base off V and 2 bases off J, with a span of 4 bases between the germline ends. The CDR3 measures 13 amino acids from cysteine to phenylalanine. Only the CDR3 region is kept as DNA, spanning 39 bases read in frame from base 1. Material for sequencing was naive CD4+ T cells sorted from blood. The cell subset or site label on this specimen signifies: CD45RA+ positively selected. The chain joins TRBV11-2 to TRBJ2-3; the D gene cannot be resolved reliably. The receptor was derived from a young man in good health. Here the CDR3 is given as CASSLGTTDTQYF. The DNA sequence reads TGTGCCAGCAGCTTAGGAACCACAGATACGCAGTATTTT.